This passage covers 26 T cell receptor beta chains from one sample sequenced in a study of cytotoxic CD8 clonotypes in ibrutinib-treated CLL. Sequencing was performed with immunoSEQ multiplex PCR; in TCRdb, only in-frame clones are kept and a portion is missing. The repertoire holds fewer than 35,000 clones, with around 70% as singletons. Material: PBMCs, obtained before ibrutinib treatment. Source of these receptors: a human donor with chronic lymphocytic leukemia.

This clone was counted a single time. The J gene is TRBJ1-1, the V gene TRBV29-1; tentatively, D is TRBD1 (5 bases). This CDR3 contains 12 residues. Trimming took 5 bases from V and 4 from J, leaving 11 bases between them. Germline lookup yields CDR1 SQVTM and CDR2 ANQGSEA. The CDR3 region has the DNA TGCAGCGTTTGGGGGGATGTCACTGAAGCTTTCTTT. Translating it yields CSVWGDVTEAFF.

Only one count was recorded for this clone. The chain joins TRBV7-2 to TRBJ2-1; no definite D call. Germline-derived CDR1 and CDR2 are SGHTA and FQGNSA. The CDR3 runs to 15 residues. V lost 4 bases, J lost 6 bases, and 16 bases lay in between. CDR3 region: CASSSWQATANEQFF. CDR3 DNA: TGTGCCAGCAGCTCCTGGCAGGCGACGGCCAATGAGCAGTTCTTC.

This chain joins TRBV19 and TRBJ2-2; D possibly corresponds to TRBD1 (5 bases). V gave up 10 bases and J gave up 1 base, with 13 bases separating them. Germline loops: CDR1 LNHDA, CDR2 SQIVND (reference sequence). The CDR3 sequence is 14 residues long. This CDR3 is CAIRKGMNTGELFF. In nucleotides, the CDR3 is TGTGCCATCAGAAAGGGGATGAACACCGGGGAGCTGTTTTTT.

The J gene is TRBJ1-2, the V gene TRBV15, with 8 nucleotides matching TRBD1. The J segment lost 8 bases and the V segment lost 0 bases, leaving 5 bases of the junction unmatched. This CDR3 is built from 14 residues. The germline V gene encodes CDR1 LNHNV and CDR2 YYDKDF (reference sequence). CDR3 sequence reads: CATSRDRQGAGYTF. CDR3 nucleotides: TGTGCCACCAGCAGAGATAGGCAGGGGGCCGGCTACACCTTC.

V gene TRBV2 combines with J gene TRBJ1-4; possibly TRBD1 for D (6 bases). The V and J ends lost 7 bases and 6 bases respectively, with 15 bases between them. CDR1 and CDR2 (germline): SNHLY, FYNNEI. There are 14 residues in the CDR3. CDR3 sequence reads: CASTGAGLDEKLFF. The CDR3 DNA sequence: TGTGCCAGCACGGGGGCCGGGTTAGATGAAAAACTGTTTTTT.

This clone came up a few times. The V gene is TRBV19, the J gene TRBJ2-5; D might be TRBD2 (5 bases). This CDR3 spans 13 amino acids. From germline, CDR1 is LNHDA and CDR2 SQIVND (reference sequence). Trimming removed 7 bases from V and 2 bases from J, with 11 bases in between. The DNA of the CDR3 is TGTGCCAGTAACCGGGGATGGCAAGAGACCCAGTACTTC. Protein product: CASNRGWQETQYF.

The CDR3 region has the DNA TGCGCCAGCAGCTTAGACGCGGGCGGCTACACCTTC. Residues: CASSLDAGGYTF. J is TRBJ1-2 and V is TRBV5-1; D unresolved. Between the trimmed V and J ends, which lost 2 bases and 8 bases, there was a span of 10 bases. The germline V gene has CDR1 SGHRS and CDR2 YFSETQ. CDR3 length: 12 amino acids.

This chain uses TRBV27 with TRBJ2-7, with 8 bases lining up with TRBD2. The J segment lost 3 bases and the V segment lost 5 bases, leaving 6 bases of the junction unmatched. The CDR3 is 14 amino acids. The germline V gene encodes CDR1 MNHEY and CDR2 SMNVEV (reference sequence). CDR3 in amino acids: CASSPGTRGYEQYF. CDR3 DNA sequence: TGTGCCAGCAGTCCCGGGACTAGAGGCTACGAGCAGTACTTC.

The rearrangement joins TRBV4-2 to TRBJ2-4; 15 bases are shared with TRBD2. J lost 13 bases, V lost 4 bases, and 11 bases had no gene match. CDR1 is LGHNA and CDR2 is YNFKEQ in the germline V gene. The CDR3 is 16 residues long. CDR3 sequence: CASSPYVGTSGGRQYF. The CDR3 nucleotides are TGTGCCAGCAGCCCGTACGTCGGGACTAGCGGGGGGAGGCAGTACTTC.

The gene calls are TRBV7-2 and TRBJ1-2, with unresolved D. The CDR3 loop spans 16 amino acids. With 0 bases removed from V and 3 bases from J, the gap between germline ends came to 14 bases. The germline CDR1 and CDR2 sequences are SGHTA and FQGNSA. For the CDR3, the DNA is TGTGCCAGCAGCTTAGCTCTTCGGGGTGGAGACTATGGCTACACCTTC. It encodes CASSLALRGGDYGYTF.

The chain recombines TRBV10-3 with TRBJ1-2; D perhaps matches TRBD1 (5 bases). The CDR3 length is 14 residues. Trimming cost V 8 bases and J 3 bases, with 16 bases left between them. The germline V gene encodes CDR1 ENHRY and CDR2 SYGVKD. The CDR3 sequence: CAIGPGPEYYGYTF. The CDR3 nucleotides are TGTGCCATCGGGCCGGGGCCCGAATACTATGGCTACACCTTC.

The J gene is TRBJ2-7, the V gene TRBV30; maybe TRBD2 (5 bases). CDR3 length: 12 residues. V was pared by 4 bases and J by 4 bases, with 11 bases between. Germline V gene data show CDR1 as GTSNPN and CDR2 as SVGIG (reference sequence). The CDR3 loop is CAWTISAYEQYF. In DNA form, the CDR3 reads TGTGCCTGGACCATTAGCGCTTACGAGCAGTACTTC.

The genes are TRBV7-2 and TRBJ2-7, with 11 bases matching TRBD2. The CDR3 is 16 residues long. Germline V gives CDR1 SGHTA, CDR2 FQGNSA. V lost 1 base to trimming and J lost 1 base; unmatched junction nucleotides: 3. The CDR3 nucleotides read TGTGCCAGCAGCTTAGGACTAGCGGGGCTATCCTACGAGCAGTACTTC. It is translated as CASSLGLAGLSYEQYF.

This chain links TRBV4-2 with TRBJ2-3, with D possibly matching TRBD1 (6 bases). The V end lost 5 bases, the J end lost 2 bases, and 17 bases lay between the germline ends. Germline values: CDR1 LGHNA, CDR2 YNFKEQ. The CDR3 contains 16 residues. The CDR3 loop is CASSSKGQGITDTQYF. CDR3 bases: TGTGCCAGCAGCTCCAAGGGTCAGGGGATCACAGATACGCAGTATTTT.

The CDR3 coding sequence is TGTGCCAGAAGCTCGTATACCTCAAAGAAAGACAGTAACTATGGCTACACCTTC. Translation: CARSSYTSKKDSNYGYTF. This sequence joins TRBV5-3 and TRBJ1-2, with D possibly TRBD1 on 5 matching bases. TRBV5-3 is recorded as an ORF, its role being uncertain. Trimming removed 3 bases at V and 1 base at J, with 22 bases between. The CDR3 covers 18 residues.

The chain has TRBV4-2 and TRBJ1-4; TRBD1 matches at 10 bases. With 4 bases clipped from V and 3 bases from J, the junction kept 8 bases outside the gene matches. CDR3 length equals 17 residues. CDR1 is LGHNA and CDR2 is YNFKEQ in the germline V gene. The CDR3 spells CASSPSGTGVPNEKLFF. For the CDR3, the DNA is TGTGCCAGCAGCCCGTCCGGGACAGGGGTCCCTAATGAAAAACTGTTTTTT.

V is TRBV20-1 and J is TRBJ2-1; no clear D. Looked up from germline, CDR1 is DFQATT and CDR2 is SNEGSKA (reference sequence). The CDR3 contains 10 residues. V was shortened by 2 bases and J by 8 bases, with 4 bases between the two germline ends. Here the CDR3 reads CSARLDEQFF. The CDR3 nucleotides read TGCAGTGCTAGATTGGATGAGCAGTTCTTC.

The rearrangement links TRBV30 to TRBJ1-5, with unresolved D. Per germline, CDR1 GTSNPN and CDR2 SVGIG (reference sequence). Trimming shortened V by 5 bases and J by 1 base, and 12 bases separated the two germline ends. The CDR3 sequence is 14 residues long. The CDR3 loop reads CAWCDGQSNQPQHF. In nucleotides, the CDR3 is TGTGCCTGGTGCGACGGGCAAAGCAATCAGCCCCAGCATTTT.

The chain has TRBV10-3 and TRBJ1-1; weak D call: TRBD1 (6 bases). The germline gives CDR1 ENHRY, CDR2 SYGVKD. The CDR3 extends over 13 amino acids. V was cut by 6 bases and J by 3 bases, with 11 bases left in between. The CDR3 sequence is CAISLTGYTEAFF. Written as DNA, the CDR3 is TGTGCCATCAGCTTAACAGGGTACACTGAAGCTTTCTTT.

CDR3 protein: CASSGGGSPAETQYF. CDR3 nucleotide sequence: TGTGCCAGCAGCGGGGGGGGCAGTCCGGCAGAGACCCAGTACTTC. This chain joins TRBV4-2 and TRBJ2-5; a weak D match, TRBD2 (7 bases). CDR3 size: 15 residues. The germline gives CDR1 LGHNA, CDR2 YNFKEQ. V was pared by 5 bases and J by 4 bases, with 17 bases between.

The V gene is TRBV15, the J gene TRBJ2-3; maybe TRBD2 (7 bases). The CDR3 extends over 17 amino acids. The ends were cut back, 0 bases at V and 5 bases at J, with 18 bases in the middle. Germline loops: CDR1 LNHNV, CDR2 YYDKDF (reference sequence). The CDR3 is CATSRDSGGHQGDTQYF. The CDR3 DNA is TGTGCCACCAGCAGAGATTCCGGGGGGCATCAGGGAGATACGCAGTATTTT.

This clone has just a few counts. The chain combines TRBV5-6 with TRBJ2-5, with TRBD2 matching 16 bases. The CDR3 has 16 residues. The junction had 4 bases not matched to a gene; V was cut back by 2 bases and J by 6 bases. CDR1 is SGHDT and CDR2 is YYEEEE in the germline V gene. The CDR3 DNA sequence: TGTGCCAGCAGCTTCGGGACTAGCGGGGGGGCAAAGACCCAGTACTTC. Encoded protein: CASSFGTSGGAKTQYF. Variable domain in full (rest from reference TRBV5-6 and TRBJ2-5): DAGVTQSPTHLIKTRGQQVTLRCSPKSGHDTVSWYQQALGQGPQFIFQYYEEEERQRGNFPDRFSGHQFPNYSSELNVNALLLGDSALYLCASSFGTSGGAKTQYFGPGTRLLVL.

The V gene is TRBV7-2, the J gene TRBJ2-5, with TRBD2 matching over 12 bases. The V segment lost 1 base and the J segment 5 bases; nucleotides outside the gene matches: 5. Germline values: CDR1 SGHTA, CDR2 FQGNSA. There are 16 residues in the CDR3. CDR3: CASSLEWLAGGETQYF. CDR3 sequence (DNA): TGTGCCAGCAGCTTAGAGTGGCTAGCGGGAGGGGAGACCCAGTACTTC.

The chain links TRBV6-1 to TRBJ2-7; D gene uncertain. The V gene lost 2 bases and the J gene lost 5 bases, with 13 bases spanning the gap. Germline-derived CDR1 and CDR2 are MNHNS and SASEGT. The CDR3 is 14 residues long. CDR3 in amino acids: CASSELVRIHEQYF. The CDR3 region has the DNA TGTGCCAGCAGTGAACTCGTCAGGATCCACGAGCAGTACTTC.

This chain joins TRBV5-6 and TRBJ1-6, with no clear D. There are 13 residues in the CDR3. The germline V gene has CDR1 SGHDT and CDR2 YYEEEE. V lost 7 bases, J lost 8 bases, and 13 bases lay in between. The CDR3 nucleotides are TGTGCCAGCGGGCGGGGTACCGATTCACCCCTCCACTTT. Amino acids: CASGRGTDSPLHF. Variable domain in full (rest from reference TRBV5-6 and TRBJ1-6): DAGVTQSPTHLIKTRGQQVTLRCSPKSGHDTVSWYQQALGQGPQFIFQYYEEEERQRGNFPDRFSGHQFPNYSSELNVNALLLGDSALYLCASGRGTDSPLHFGNGTRLTVT.

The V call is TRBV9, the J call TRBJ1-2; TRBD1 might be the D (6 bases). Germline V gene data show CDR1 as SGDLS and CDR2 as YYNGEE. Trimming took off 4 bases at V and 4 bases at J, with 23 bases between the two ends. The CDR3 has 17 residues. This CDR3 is CASSPHRVGPGLYGYTF. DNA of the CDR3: TGTGCCAGCAGCCCTCACAGGGTCGGCCCAGGGCTCTATGGCTACACCTTC. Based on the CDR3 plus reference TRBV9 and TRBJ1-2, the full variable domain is DSGVTQTPKHLITATGQRVTLRCSPRSGDLSVYWYQQSLDQGLQFLIQYYNGEERAKGNILERFSAQQFPDLHSELNLSSLELGDSALYFCASSPHRVGPGLYGYTFGSGTRLTVV.